What follows is one T cell receptor beta chain and its context. Its matching antigen is unknown. The CDR3 is made up of 11 amino acids. Germline loops: CDR1 SQVTM, CDR2 ANQGSEA. Trimming stripped 5 bases from V and 1 base from J, with 6 bases between. This specimen comes from a study of cytomegalovirus exposure and HLA in healthy donors. The PCR had 60 Vbeta and 13 Jbeta primers. Data came from immunoSEQ multiplex PCR; TCRdb stores just in-frame clones and leaves some out. This table has 160,000 or so clones, roughly two thirds appearing once. Study-wide findings and caveats: Presence/absence analysis assumed near-uniform sequencing depth across donors.

The sequence was collected from a woman in her twenties or thirties in good health and CMV-seronegative. This chain uses TRBV29-1 with TRBJ2-7; no clear D gene. The sequenced sample was PBMCs. In nucleotides, the CDR3 is TGCAGCGTTTTCAATTCCTACGAGCAGTACTTC. Translation gives CSVFNSYEQYF.